Following are 16 T cell receptor beta chains from one sample sequenced in a study of CD8+ T cells in alopecia areata. RNA was isolated and reverse transcribed to cDNA, the sequencing template. Repertoires were generated with immunoSEQ multiplex PCR, while TCRdb's copy carries only in-frame clones and drops some. The sample has 110,000 to 150,000 clones, approximately 50% seen once. Sequencing was performed on CD4+ T cells sorted from blood, taken at week 0. All receptors come from a human donor with alopecia areata.

This chain uses TRBV30 with TRBJ2-1; possibly TRBD1 or TRBD2 for D (5 bases each). The V gene lost 3 bases and the J gene lost 4 bases, with 16 bases spanning the gap. The CDR3 sequence is 15 residues long. Germline CDR1 is GTSNPN and CDR2 is SVGIG (reference sequence). CDR3 DNA: TGTGCCTGGAGCTTAACGGGACGGATATACAATGAGCAGTTCTTC. It translates to CAWSLTGRIYNEQFF.

This clone was recorded at least ten times. This chain connects TRBV4-3 to TRBJ1-4; 8 positions agree with TRBD1. With V trimmed by 2 bases and J by 6 bases, 2 bases remained unmatched. Germline CDR1 reads LGHNA; CDR2 reads YSLEER. The CDR3 extends over 14 amino acids. The CDR3 reads CASSQPGGDEKLFF. Written as DNA, the CDR3 is TGCGCCAGCAGCCAACCAGGGGGCGATGAAAAACTGTTTTTT.

The CDR3 DNA follows: TGTGCCTGGACTCGACGGGGGCGAGTCTATGGCTACACCTTC. Translation: CAWTRRGRVYGYTF. The chain has TRBV30 and TRBJ1-2; tentatively, D is TRBD1 (6 bases). V gave up 4 bases and J gave up 4 bases, with 16 bases separating them. The germline V gene has CDR1 GTSNPN and CDR2 SVGIG (reference sequence). This CDR3 comprises 14 residues. Full variable domain (missing parts from reference TRBV30 and TRBJ1-2): SQTIHQWPATLVQPVGSPLSLECTVEGTSNPNLYWYRQAAGRGLQLLFYSVGIGQISSEVPQNLSASRPQDRQFILSSKKLLLSDSGFYLCAWTRRGRVYGYTFGSGTRLTVV.

This clone was seen only a few times. The rearrangement links TRBV5-8 to TRBJ1-2; D is ambiguous. V gave up 0 bases and J gave up 5 bases, with 11 bases separating them. CDR1 and CDR2 from the germline V gene are SGHTS and YDEGEE. The CDR3 has 14 residues. The CDR3 loop is CASSLGSVWYGYTF. DNA for the CDR3: TGTGCCAGCAGCTTGGGGTCTGTGTGGTATGGCTACACCTTC.

The sample holds a few counts of this clone. The J gene is TRBJ2-7, the V gene TRBV7-2; no firm D call. CDR1 is SGHTA and CDR2 is FQGNSA in the germline V gene. V lost 0 bases and J lost 3, with 9 bases in between. The CDR3 loop spans 14 amino acids. DNA of the CDR3: TGTGCCAGCAGCTTAGCGCTCCTGAACTACGAGCAGTACTTC. It yields the protein CASSLALLNYEQYF. Supplemented by reference TRBV7-2 and TRBJ2-7, the full variable domain reads GAGVSQSPSNKVTEKGKDVELRCDPISGHTALYWYRQSLGQGLEFLIYFQGNSAPDKSGLPSDRFSAERTGGSVSTLTIQRTQQEDSAVYLCASSLALLNYEQYFGPGTRLTVT.

This clone was seen at least ten times. The genes are TRBV28 and TRBJ1-4; maybe TRBD1 (6 bases). V lost 3 bases and J lost 9, with 8 bases in between. CDR1 MDHEN and CDR2 SYDVKM come from the germline V gene. This CDR3 region has 12 residues. The CDR3 DNA reads TGTGCCAGCAGTTTTTGGGGGCAAAAACTGTTTTTT. Translated, it gives CASSFWGQKLFF. Supplemented by reference TRBV28 and TRBJ1-4, the full variable domain reads DVKVTQSSRYLVKRTGEKVFLECVQDMDHENMFWYRQDPGLGLRLIYFSYDVKMKEKGDIPEGYSVSREKKERFSLILESASTNQTSMYLCASSFWGQKLFFGSGTQLSVL.

This rearrangement joins TRBV29-1 to TRBJ2-2; 7 bases are a match to TRBD1. Trimming removed 6 bases from V and 4 bases from J; junction bases left unmatched: 8. This CDR3 contains 14 residues. The germline V gene has CDR1 SQVTM and CDR2 ANQGSEA. The CDR3 DNA is TGCAGCGTATCCGGGACAGTCATCACCGGGGAGCTGTTTTTT. Protein product: CSVSGTVITGELFF.

Turning to this clone: Additional DNA sequences in this sample encode the identical CDR3. This chain joins TRBV9 and TRBJ1-2; the D is unclear. Looked up from germline, CDR1 is SGDLS and CDR2 is YYNGEE. The V gene lost 2 bases and the J gene lost 5 bases, with 10 bases spanning the gap. CDR3 length equals 13 residues. CDR3 sequence: CASSVGGRYGYTF. CDR3 in DNA: TGTGCCAGCAGCGTTGGAGGACGGTATGGCTACACCTTC.

The chain links TRBV19 to TRBJ1-5, with unresolved D. This CDR3 comprises 16 residues. Germline values: CDR1 LNHDA, CDR2 SQIVND (reference sequence). The V end lost 5 bases, the J end lost 1 base, and 15 bases lay between the germline ends. CDR3 nucleotides: TGTGCCAGTAGTTCCCGGGTATCACAGAGCAATCAGCCCCAGCATTTT. Its protein is CASSSRVSQSNQPQHF.

J is TRBJ2-2 and V is TRBV2; D call uncertain. The CDR3 contains 15 residues. Trimming pared 6 bases from V and 0 bases from J, leaving 11 bases between. Looked up from germline, CDR1 is SNHLY and CDR2 is FYNNEI. The CDR3 nucleotides are TGTGCCAGCAGCCCCCTTGGGCCGAACACCGGGGAGCTGTTTTTT. It yields the protein CASSPLGPNTGELFF. The full variable domain, in which reference TRBV2 and TRBJ2-2 provide the parts outside the CDR3, is EPEVTQTPSHQVTQMGQEVILRCVPISNHLYFYWYRQILGQKVEFLVSFYNNEISEKSEIFDDQFSVERPDGSNFTLKIRSTKLEDSAMYFCASSPLGPNTGELFFGEGSRLTVL.

The genes are TRBV11-2 and TRBJ2-7; TRBD1 matches 7 bases. The CDR3 length is 15 residues. Germline loops: CDR1 SGHAT, CDR2 FQNNGV. V shed 5 bases, J shed 1 base, and the junction held 8 bases outside the gene matches. CDR3 region: CASSPEGRGSYEQYF. CDR3 nucleotides: TGTGCCAGCAGCCCCGAGGGCAGGGGGTCCTACGAGCAGTACTTC.

This chain uses TRBV11-2 with TRBJ1-2, with no clear D. Trimming took off 4 bases at V and 8 bases at J, with 14 bases between the two ends. Germline values: CDR1 SGHAT, CDR2 FQNNGV. The CDR3 has 13 residues. The CDR3 DNA sequence: TGTGCCAGCAGCTCCCCAGCCGGGAAAGGCTACACCTTC. Translated: CASSSPAGKGYTF. Looking up the rest from reference TRBV11-2 and TRBJ1-2 gives the full variable domain: EAGVAQSPRYKIIEKRQSVAFWCNPISGHATLYWYQQILGQGPKLLIQFQNNGVVDDSQLPKDRFSAERLKGVDSTLKIQPAKLEDSAVYLCASSSPAGKGYTFGSGTRLTVV.

The table lists this clone with a few counts. The V call is TRBV11-2, the J call TRBJ2-7; tentatively, D is TRBD2 (6 bases). Germline V gives CDR1 SGHAT, CDR2 FQNNGV. This CDR3 comprises 17 residues. Between the trimmed V and J ends, which lost 3 bases and 2 bases, there was a span of 20 bases. The CDR3 loop is CASSFRSQLATPYEQYF. The CDR3 region has the DNA TGTGCCAGCAGCTTCAGGTCCCAACTAGCAACGCCCTACGAGCAGTACTTC.

The chain carries TRBV29-1 and TRBJ2-3; D ambiguous. Per the germline V gene, CDR1 is SQVTM and CDR2 is ANQGSEA. The ends were cut back, 4 bases at V and 4 bases at J, with 6 bases in the middle. The CDR3 contains 11 residues. The CDR3 region has the DNA TGCAGCGTTGGCGAAGCAGATACGCAGTATTTT. Translating gives CSVGEADTQYF.

The CDR3 sequence: CSAPASGQGAQYF. The CDR3 DNA reads TGCAGCGCTCCCGCCTCGGGACAGGGGGCCCAGTACTTC. The V gene is TRBV29-1, the J gene TRBJ2-5; 11 nucleotides match TRBD1. Germline V gene lookup returns CDR1 SQVTM and CDR2 ANQGSEA. V lost 7 bases and J lost 9; bases outside the gene matches: 10. CDR3 length: 13 residues.

The rearrangement uses TRBV20-1 and TRBJ2-1; no firm D call. Trimming removed 0 bases at V and 9 bases at J, with 6 bases between. Germline CDR1 reads DFQATT; CDR2 reads SNEGSKA (reference sequence). The CDR3 runs to 11 residues. CDR3 protein: CSARDRSEQFF. The CDR3 DNA follows: TGCAGTGCTAGAGATCGTAGTGAGCAGTTCTTC.